The 29 T cell receptor beta chains given below trace back to one sample, sequenced in a study of blood T cell repertoires in COVID-19. The method was immunoSEQ multiplex PCR; TCRdb's version includes in-frame clones alone and lacks a portion of them. The sample includes about 170,000 clones, around 93% of them seen just once. What was sequenced was peripheral blood. These receptors were taken from a woman aged 45-65 years with acute or convalescent COVID-19.

The chain is built from TRBV5-6 and TRBJ1-5; D unresolved. V gave up 0 bases and J gave up 6 bases, with 7 bases separating them. CDR1 and CDR2 (germline): SGHDT, YYEEEE. This CDR3 region has 13 residues. CDR3 coding DNA: TGTGCCAGCAGCTTGGCGGCAGGTCAGCCCCAGCATTTT. Protein: CASSLAAGQPQHF. Full variable domain (missing parts from reference TRBV5-6 and TRBJ1-5): DAGVTQSPTHLIKTRGQQVTLRCSPKSGHDTVSWYQQALGQGPQFIFQYYEEEERQRGNFPDRFSGHQFPNYSSELNVNALLLGDSALYLCASSLAAGQPQHFGDGTRLSIL.

The CDR3 nucleotides are TGTGCCAGCAGTTCCCATGGGGCCACTGAAGCTTTCTTT. Translated: CASSSHGATEAFF. V is TRBV7-2 and J is TRBJ1-1; a weak D match, TRBD1 (5 bases). Germline V gene sequence: CDR1 SGHTA, CDR2 FQGNSA. V dropped 6 bases and J dropped 4 bases, with 12 bases sitting between them. This CDR3 has 13 residues. The full variable domain, rest sourced from reference TRBV7-2 and TRBJ1-1, is GAGVSQSPSNKVTEKGKDVELRCDPISGHTALYWYRQSLGQGLEFLIYFQGNSAPDKSGLPSDRFSAERTGGSVSTLTIQRTQQEDSAVYLCASSSHGATEAFFGQGTRLTVV.

The V call is TRBV7-2, the J call TRBJ1-2; D is unresolved. The CDR3 consists of 14 residues. The germline gives CDR1 SGHTA, CDR2 FQGNSA. V lost 1 base and J lost 8, with 14 bases in between. The CDR3 region is CASSLDTYQRGYTF. As DNA, the CDR3 is TGTGCCAGCAGCTTAGACACCTACCAGAGGGGCTACACCTTC.

The chain couples TRBV5-4 to TRBJ1-2; D may be TRBD1 (5 bases). Germline CDR1 is SGHNT and CDR2 is YYREEE (reference sequence). Trimming left V 3 bases short and J 4 bases short, with 19 bases between. The CDR3 spans 16 residues. The CDR3 region is CASSWGGPTSTYGYTF. CDR3 DNA sequence: TGTGCCAGCAGCTGGGGGGGACCAACTTCGACCTATGGCTACACCTTC. Variable domain in full (rest from reference TRBV5-4 and TRBJ1-2): ETGVTQSPTHLIKTRGQQVTLRCSSQSGHNTVSWYQQALGQGPQFIFQYYREEENGRGNFPPRFSGLQFPNYSSELNVNALELDDSALYLCASSWGGPTSTYGYTFGSGTRLTVV.

The rearrangement uses TRBV5-5 and TRBJ2-5; D perhaps matches TRBD2 (6 bases). Trimming cost V 4 bases and J 5 bases, with 15 bases left between them. Germline assignment: CDR1 SGHKS and CDR2 YYEKEE (reference sequence). This CDR3 comprises 14 residues. Here the CDR3 reads CASSPEGWGETQYF. The CDR3 nucleotides are TGTGCCAGCAGCCCGGAGGGGTGGGGGGAGACCCAGTACTTC.

CDR3 DNA sequence: TGTGCCTGGAGTGTATCCGGGGGCAATCAGCCCCAGCATTTT. Translation: CAWSVSGGNQPQHF. The V call is TRBV30, the J call TRBJ1-5; D gene ambiguous. Germline CDR1 is GTSNPN and CDR2 is SVGIG (reference sequence). V was pared by 0 bases and J by 2 bases, with 8 bases between. The CDR3 is 14 residues long.

V gene TRBV20-1 combines with J gene TRBJ1-2; the match to TRBD1 covers 11 bases. The germline V gene has CDR1 DFQATT and CDR2 SNEGSKA (reference sequence). This CDR3 contains 17 residues. With 3 bases clipped from V and 4 bases from J, the junction kept 13 bases outside the gene matches. The CDR3 is CSASLTFRGTGGYGYTF. The CDR3 DNA reads as TGCAGTGCTAGTTTAACGTTTCGCGGGACAGGGGGCTATGGCTACACCTTC.

The chain carries TRBV7-2 and TRBJ2-3; D gene uncertain. Trimming shortened V by 1 base and J by 6 bases, and 5 bases separated the two germline ends. This CDR3 is built from 12 residues. In germline, CDR1 is SGHTA, CDR2 FQGNSA. CDR3 DNA: TGTGCCAGCAGCTTAGTTTCTGATACGCAGTATTTT. It encodes CASSLVSDTQYF.

This rearrangement joins TRBV24-1 to TRBJ2-1; 9 positions match TRBD2. Losses at the gene ends were 4 bases for V and 5 bases for J; bases not matched to a gene: 5. From germline, CDR1 is KGHDR and CDR2 SFDVKD. The CDR3 sequence is 15 residues long. The DNA for the CDR3 is TGTGCCACCAGTGAGTCGGGACTAGCTCACAATGAGCAGTTCTTC. Protein product: CATSESGLAHNEQFF.

This chain joins TRBV2 and TRBJ1-5; tentatively, D is TRBD1 (5 bases). Trimming cost V 7 bases and J 2 bases, with 18 bases left between them. The CDR3 length is 16 residues. In germline, CDR1 is SNHLY, CDR2 FYNNEI. Written as DNA, the CDR3 is TGTGCCAGCACGGCGGGGGGAACTTGGGGCAATCAGCCCCAGCATTTT. The encoded protein is CASTAGGTWGNQPQHF.

V gene TRBV4-3 combines with J gene TRBJ2-7, with 7 bases identical to TRBD1. The CDR3 sequence is 14 residues long. The V gene end was trimmed by 1 base and the J gene end by 3 bases; junction bases not matched to a gene: 3. Germline V gene data show CDR1 as LGHNA and CDR2 as YSLEER. This chain's CDR3 is CASSQGTGDYEQYF. Here the CDR3 DNA reads TGCGCCAGCAGCCAAGGCACAGGGGACTACGAGCAGTACTTC.

The gene calls are TRBV4-1 and TRBJ1-1; D gene uncertain. The V and J ends lost 0 bases and 3 bases respectively, with 5 bases between them. This CDR3 has 13 residues. Germline V gives CDR1 MGHRA, CDR2 YSYEKL. The CDR3 DNA reads as TGCGCCAGCAGCCAAGAGCAGTACACTGAAGCTTTCTTT. It translates to CASSQEQYTEAFF.

The chain combines TRBV12-3 or TRBV12-4 with TRBJ1-1; D gene ambiguous. This CDR3 comprises 12 residues. V was cut by 5 bases and J by 11 bases, with 15 bases left in between. The CDR3 here is CASSQDSSGAFF. The CDR3 bases are TGTGCCAGCAGTCAGGACTCTTCGGGGGCTTTCTTT.

The V gene is TRBV2, the J gene TRBJ1-2; 10 bases fit TRBD1. The CDR3 is made up of 14 amino acids. J was trimmed by 6 bases and V by 4 bases; bases with no gene match: 5. CDR1 and CDR2 (germline): SNHLY, FYNNEI. The CDR3 DNA reads as TGTGCCAGCAGTGTCTTAGGGACAGGGGATGGCTACACCTTC. As protein: CASSVLGTGDGYTF.

The V call is TRBV25-1, the J call TRBJ1-2; D is undetermined. CDR1 MGHDK and CDR2 SYGVNS come from the germline V gene. V lost 2 bases and J lost 8, with 12 bases in between. There are 13 residues in the CDR3. In DNA form, the CDR3 reads TGTGCCAGCAGTGAAGTTAGAGGGAGCGGCTACACCTTC. Translation gives CASSEVRGSGYTF.

The chain combines TRBV11-2 with TRBJ2-4; perhaps TRBD1 as D (5 bases). Germline assignment: CDR1 SGHAT and CDR2 FQNNGV. CDR3 size: 14 residues. V shed 2 bases and J shed 3 bases, with 8 bases lying between them. In DNA, the CDR3 is TGTGCCAGCAGCTTATCAGGGCTCAAAAACATTCAGTACTTC. Amino acid sequence: CASSLSGLKNIQYF.

This clone was detected only once. The rearrangement links TRBV20-1 to TRBJ1-2; D not resolved. Germline CDR1 and CDR2: DFQATT and SNEGSKA (reference sequence). The germline V and J ends were trimmed by 1 base and 5 bases, with 5 bases remaining between them. The CDR3 is made up of 11 amino acids. CDR3 DNA: TGCAGTGCTAGAGCGGGTTATGGCTACACCTTC. Translation: CSARAGYGYTF.

J is TRBJ1-6 and V is TRBV19, with TRBD1 matching 7 bases. Germline CDR1 and CDR2: LNHDA and SQIVND (reference sequence). Germline trimming cut 6 bases from V and 10 bases from J; bases unmatched to any gene: 18. The CDR3 totals 17 residues. CDR3 sequence reads: CASSVTGRGSLGSPLHF. Here the CDR3 DNA reads TGTGCCAGTAGCGTGACAGGGCGAGGGTCCTTGGGGTCACCCCTCCACTTT.

The chain links TRBV30 to TRBJ1-1; no clear D. Germline assignment: CDR1 GTSNPN and CDR2 SVGIG (reference sequence). This CDR3 has 11 residues. The V and J ends lost 5 bases and 7 bases respectively, with 11 bases between them. The CDR3 DNA reads as TGTGCCTGGGCGGATGGAGGTGAAGCTTTCTTT. It is translated as CAWADGGEAFF.

This clone was counted between two and nine times. This sequence joins TRBV4-1 and TRBJ1-1; D remains ambiguous. V gave up 4 bases and J gave up 0 bases, with 12 bases separating them. This CDR3 region has 15 residues. Germline CDR1 reads MGHRA; CDR2 reads YSYEKL. CDR3 sequence: CASSLLAGLNTEAFF. The CDR3 DNA reads as TGCGCCAGCAGCCTGCTGGCCGGGTTGAACACTGAAGCTTTCTTT.

The gene calls are TRBV2 and TRBJ1-1, with TRBD1 as a possible D gene (5 bases). The CDR3 length is 13 residues. The V end lost 7 bases, the J end lost 13 bases, and 22 bases lay between the germline ends. Germline assignment: CDR1 SNHLY and CDR2 FYNNEI. CDR3 protein: CASIVSVSHGGFF. DNA for the CDR3: TGTGCCAGCATAGTCTCGGTCTCACACGGGGGTTTCTTT.

The chain joins TRBV6-5 to TRBJ1-2; weak D call: TRBD1 (6 bases). The V gene's germline CDR1 is MNHEY and CDR2 SVGAGI. V was pared by 2 bases and J by 1 base, with 8 bases between. The CDR3 is 14 amino acids. CDR3 region: CASSYGGLNYGYTF. The CDR3 DNA reads as TGTGCCAGCAGTTACGGGGGCCTTAACTATGGCTACACCTTC.

The rearrangement uses TRBV24-1 and TRBJ1-1; D uncertain. Trimming took off 4 bases at V and 8 bases at J, with 10 bases between the two ends. Germline V lookup: CDR1 KGHDR, CDR2 SFDVKD. The CDR3 sequence is 12 residues long. Here the CDR3 reads CATSDLGREAFF. The CDR3 nucleotides read TGTGCCACCAGTGACCTCGGTAGAGAAGCTTTCTTT.

The chain carries TRBV4-2 and TRBJ1-2; D gene unclear. This CDR3 has 15 amino acids. The germline V gene has CDR1 LGHNA and CDR2 YNFKEQ. Trimming removed 0 bases at V and 0 bases at J, with 8 bases between. The CDR3 spells CASSQDARANYGYTF. The CDR3, as DNA: TGTGCCAGCAGCCAAGATGCGAGGGCTAACTATGGCTACACCTTC.

The rearrangement uses TRBV28 and TRBJ1-2; D uncertain. The germline gives CDR1 MDHEN, CDR2 SYDVKM. The CDR3 loop spans 13 amino acids. V lost 2 bases, J lost 8 bases, and 12 bases lay in between. DNA for the CDR3: TGTGCCAGCAGTTTAGGCGGGATGGGGGGCTACACCTTC. As protein: CASSLGGMGGYTF.

The rearrangement links TRBV24-1 to TRBJ1-2, with D possibly matching TRBD1 (5 bases). The V end was cut by 4 bases, the J end by 2 bases, with 10 bases between. Per germline, CDR1 KGHDR and CDR2 SFDVKD. The CDR3 totals 14 residues. The CDR3 DNA reads TGTGCCACCAGTGAAGACAGTTCAAACTATGGCTACACCTTC. Amino acid sequence: CATSEDSSNYGYTF.

This sequence joins TRBV28 and TRBJ2-1; 9 bases fit TRBD1. The CDR3 has 15 amino acids. With 4 bases clipped from V and 8 bases from J, the junction kept 9 bases outside the gene matches. Germline V lookup: CDR1 MDHEN, CDR2 SYDVKM. The CDR3 DNA reads TGTGCCAGCAGTTCAGCCGGGACAGGGTTTGATGAGCAGTTCTTC. Translation gives CASSSAGTGFDEQFF.

V is TRBV11-2 and J is TRBJ1-4; D unclear. V lost 0 bases and J lost 5, with 4 bases in between. Per the germline V gene, CDR1 is SGHAT and CDR2 is FQNNGV. The CDR3 is 13 residues long. This CDR3 reads CASSLDTNEKLFF. Here the CDR3 DNA reads TGTGCCAGCAGCTTAGATACAAATGAAAAACTGTTTTTT.

V gene TRBV30 combines with J gene TRBJ2-3; weak D call: TRBD1 (8 bases). Germline CDR1 reads GTSNPN; CDR2 reads SVGIG (reference sequence). Trimming removed 4 bases at V and 4 bases at J, with 21 bases between. CDR3 length equals 16 residues. Here the CDR3 reads CAWIPQQGGEADTQYF. CDR3 DNA: TGTGCCTGGATCCCTCAACAGGGGGGGGAGGCAGATACGCAGTATTTT.